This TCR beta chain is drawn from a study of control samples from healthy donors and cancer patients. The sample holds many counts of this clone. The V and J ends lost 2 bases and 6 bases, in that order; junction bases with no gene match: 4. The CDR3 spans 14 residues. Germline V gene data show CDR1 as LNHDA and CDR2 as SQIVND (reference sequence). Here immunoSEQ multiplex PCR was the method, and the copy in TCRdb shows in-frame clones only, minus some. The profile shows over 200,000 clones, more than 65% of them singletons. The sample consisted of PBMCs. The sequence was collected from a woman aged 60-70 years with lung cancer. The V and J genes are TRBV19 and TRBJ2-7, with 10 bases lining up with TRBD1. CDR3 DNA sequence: TGTGCCAGTAGTATAAAGGACAGGGGGGCCGAGCAGTACTTC. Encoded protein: CASSIKDRGAEQYF.